One sample yielded the 11 T cell receptor beta chains listed below, sequenced in a study of blood T cell repertoires in COVID-19. Generated by immunoSEQ multiplex PCR, the TCRdb table keeps only in-frame clones and is missing some. The sample has 150,000 to 200,000 clones; about four fifths are singletons. Input material: PBMCs or T cells enriched from blood (not recorded which). The receptor set was obtained from a woman in her thirties who had been exposed to COVID-19.

The chain is built from TRBV4-1 and TRBJ1-6; D gene ambiguous. Germline lookup yields CDR1 MGHRA and CDR2 YSYEKL. V was pared by 0 bases and J by 0 bases, with 12 bases between. CDR3 length: 18 amino acids. The CDR3 region has the DNA TGCGCCAGCAGCCAAGAGATCTCGGGTAGCTCCTATAATTCACCCCTCCACTTT. It specifies CASSQEISGSSYNSPLHF.

The rearrangement links TRBV3-1 (or the pseudogene TRBV3-2) to TRBJ1-1, with no clear D. Trimming took off 5 bases at V and 5 bases at J, with 15 bases between the two ends. The germline gives CDR1 LGHDT, CDR2 YNNKEL (reference sequence). The CDR3 loop spans 14 amino acids. CDR3 bases: TGTGCCAGCAGCACCTCGCTATCGGGGACTGAAGCTTTCTTT. Its protein is CASSTSLSGTEAFF.

The chain joins TRBV4-2 to TRBJ2-5, with a possible D match to TRBD2 (5 bases). This CDR3 has 13 amino acids. V was cut by 2 bases and J by 2 bases, with 6 bases left in between. Germline loops: CDR1 LGHNA, CDR2 YNFKEQ. The DNA for the CDR3 is TGTGCCAGCAGCCAAAGGGAGCAAGAGACCCAGTACTTC. It encodes CASSQREQETQYF.

The chain combines TRBV7-9 with TRBJ1-3; D is ambiguous. The V gene lost 2 bases and the J gene lost 5 bases, with 4 bases spanning the gap. The CDR3 has 12 amino acids. Germline CDR1 SEHNR, CDR2 FQNEAQ (reference sequence). As DNA, the CDR3 is TGTGCCAGCAGCTTATGGCGAAACACCATATATTTT. It translates to CASSLWRNTIYF.

The chain combines TRBV7-2 with TRBJ2-3, with TRBD2 identical over 7 bases. The junction had 7 bases not matched to a gene; V was cut back by 2 bases and J by 2 bases. Germline V gives CDR1 SGHTA, CDR2 FQGNSA. The CDR3 spans 16 residues. The CDR3 sequence: CASSLLGGGNTDTQYF. For the CDR3, the DNA is TGTGCCAGCAGCTTACTGGGGGGGGGAAACACAGATACGCAGTATTTT.

This chain uses TRBV7-9 with TRBJ1-4, with a weak D call TRBD1 (5 bases). The CDR3 covers 15 residues. Germline V gene lookup returns CDR1 SEHNR and CDR2 FQNEAQ (reference sequence). Trimming took 4 bases from V and 1 from J, leaving 10 bases between them. CDR3 DNA: TGTGCCAGCAGCTCCTTGGGGGGAACTAATGAAAAACTGTTTTTT. This gives the protein CASSSLGGTNEKLFF.

This chain links TRBV7-9 with TRBJ1-1; D perhaps matches TRBD1 (6 bases). V was clipped by 7 bases and J by 4 bases, with 13 bases between them. Germline V gene lookup returns CDR1 SEHNR and CDR2 FQNEAQ (reference sequence). This CDR3 is built from 13 residues. The CDR3: CASTLRGGTEAFF. The CDR3 coding sequence is TGTGCCAGCACCCTACGAGGGGGCACTGAAGCTTTCTTT.

J is TRBJ2-3 and V is TRBV11-2; no reliable D call. V lost 3 bases and J 4 bases, leaving 8 bases between the germline ends. The CDR3 extends over 13 amino acids. Germline CDR1 is SGHAT and CDR2 is FQNNGV. The CDR3 DNA is TGTGCCAGCAGCTTTATCCCCTCAGATACGCAGTATTTT. Protein product: CASSFIPSDTQYF.

This chain links TRBV10-1 with TRBJ2-1, with 7 bases fitting TRBD1. Trimming took 6 bases from V and 4 from J; bases not matched to a gene: 9. Germline CDR1 and CDR2: WNHNN and SYGVQD (reference sequence). The CDR3 has 15 residues. CDR3 nucleotides: TGCGCCAGCAGACCCGACAGGGCGAGGTACAATGAGCAGTTCTTC. This gives the protein CASRPDRARYNEQFF.

The chain links TRBV4-3 to TRBJ1-5, with a weak D call TRBD1 (5 bases). The germline V gene has CDR1 LGHNA and CDR2 YSLEER. The CDR3 spans 17 residues. Trimming shortened V by 0 bases and J by 3 bases, and 15 bases separated the two germline ends. The CDR3 spells CASSQDRGNWDNQPQHF. CDR3 bases: TGCGCCAGCAGCCAAGATCGGGGGAATTGGGACAATCAGCCCCAGCATTTT.

The sample holds a few counts of this clone. J is TRBJ2-1 and V is TRBV7-9, with D unclear. The CDR3 totals 15 residues. Trimming removed 4 bases at V and 6 bases at J, with 16 bases between. Germline CDR1 is SEHNR and CDR2 is FQNEAQ (reference sequence). The DNA of the CDR3 is TGTGCCAGCAGCTCTGAGGAAAAACGATTCAATGAGCAGTTCTTC. It translates to CASSSEEKRFNEQFF.